This TCR beta chain was profiled in a study of blood T cell repertoires in COVID-19. In germline, CDR1 is SGHDT, CDR2 YYEEEE. V gave up 4 bases and J gave up 6 bases, with 7 bases separating them. This CDR3 has 11 residues. Only in-frame clones appear in the TCRdb table, and some are missing; sequencing was by immunoSEQ multiplex PCR. The sample lists 15,000 to 20,000 clones, approximately 80% seen once, with about 20% in the top ten. The sequenced sample consisted of peripheral blood. The receptor comes from a man aged 55 to 70 with active or convalescent COVID-19. The chain employs TRBV5-6 and TRBJ1-2; D remains ambiguous. Here the CDR3 reads CASSQYNGYTF. For the CDR3, the DNA is TGTGCCAGCAGCCAATACAATGGCTACACCTTC.